Below are 23 T cell receptor beta chains sequenced from a single sample in a study of T cells after yellow fever vaccination (dated by TCRdb to the late 2010s). Explained via the paper, the treatment or condition label denotes: live attenuated yellow fever vaccine strain. The library was made by 5' RACE. For sequencing, an Illumina NovaSeq 6000 was employed. TCRdb reprocessing: public reads trimmed at Q25 with fastp, clones called with MiXCR, in-frame beta chains kept. Duplicate CDR3 protein sequences are folded into a single record with the most common DNA and genes. The sample has approximately 300,000 distinct CDR3 sequences on record, approximately 11% of them singletons. Clones ranked in the top ten supply 2.5% to 4% of the sample. This specimen was CD4+ T cells sorted from PBMCs, taken 45 days after the yellow fever booster vaccination. The receptors were sampled from a man between 18 and 35 years old who received the YFV17D yellow fever vaccine.

Only a few counts were recorded for this clonotype. V gene TRBV7-3 combines with J gene TRBJ2-5; TRBD2 matches at 8 bases. Germline V gives CDR1 SGHTA, CDR2 FQGTGA. V was pared by 3 bases and J by 2 bases, with 8 bases of the junction left unmatched. This CDR3 region has 16 residues. The CDR3 DNA reads TGTGCCAGCAGCTTTAGGCCTAGCGGGTCACAAGAGACCCAGTACTTC. Its protein product is CASSFRPSGSQETQYF.

This clonotype has more than one count but fewer than ten. The chain combines TRBV7-2 with TRBJ1-2; D remains ambiguous. The V end lost 3 bases, the J end lost 1 base, and 12 bases lay between the germline ends. Germline CDR1 reads SGHTA; CDR2 reads FQGNSA. The CDR3 has 15 residues. The CDR3 coding sequence is TGTGCCAGCAGCTTCGGGTTCCAGAGTAACTATGGCTACACCTTC. Protein: CASSFGFQSNYGYTF.

This clonotype was seen repeatedly, ten times or more. The V and J genes are TRBV3-1 and TRBJ1-1; D unresolved. V shed 2 bases and J shed 4 bases, with 8 bases lying between them. Germline CDR1 LGHDT, CDR2 YNNKEL (reference sequence). The CDR3 spans 13 residues. In DNA, the CDR3 is TGTGCCAGCAGCCAAAATCGAGGCACTGAAGCTTTCTTT. Amino acids: CASSQNRGTEAFF.

This clonotype was counted a few times. The genes are TRBV4-1 and TRBJ1-1; maybe TRBD1 (5 bases). CDR3 size: 15 residues. Deletions cut 4 bases from V and 7 bases from J, with 19 bases between. In germline, CDR1 is MGHRA, CDR2 YSYEKL. CDR3 nucleotide sequence: TGCGCCAGCAGCCTTACGGGAAGGGGCCTAGTTGAAGCTTTCTTT. As protein: CASSLTGRGLVEAFF.

The chain carries TRBV5-1 and TRBJ2-3; D possibly corresponds to TRBD1 (6 bases). This CDR3 comprises 15 residues. Looked up from germline, CDR1 is SGHRS and CDR2 is YFSETQ. Between the trimmed V and J ends, which lost 5 bases and 0 bases, there was a span of 13 bases. This CDR3 is CASRRQAHSTDTQYF. The CDR3 DNA is TGCGCCAGCAGAAGACAGGCCCATAGCACAGATACGCAGTATTTT. The full variable domain, in which reference TRBV5-1 and TRBJ2-3 provide the parts outside the CDR3, is KAGVTQTPRYLIKTRGQQVTLSCSPISGHRSVSWYQQTPGQGLQFLFEYFSETQRNKGNFPGRFSGRQFSNSRSEMNVSTLELGDSALYLCASRRQAHSTDTQYFGPGTRLTVL.

In this sample, this clonotype turned up a few times. The chain joins TRBV24-1 to TRBJ1-2; no firm D call. The length of the CDR3 is 12 residues. Between the trimmed V and J ends, which lost 5 bases and 7 bases, there was a span of 10 bases. Germline values: CDR1 KGHDR, CDR2 SFDVKD. The CDR3 region is CATSGSNPGYTF. The CDR3 nucleotides read TGTGCCACCAGTGGAAGTAACCCTGGCTACACCTTC.

This clonotype was counted only a few times. The genes are TRBV20-1 and TRBJ2-3; no firm D call. Germline CDR1 DFQATT, CDR2 SNEGSKA (reference sequence). CDR3 length: 14 amino acids. V was clipped by 2 bases and J by 2 bases, with 11 bases between them. CDR3 sequence (DNA): TGCAGTGCTAGACTCTACAGCCCCACAGATACGCAGTATTTT. This codes for CSARLYSPTDTQYF.

This clonotype was counted at least ten times. Germline is not matched at one junction end, which may reflect a read error. V and J are TRBV20-1 and TRBJ2-7; either TRBD1 or TRBD2 may fit D (5 bases each). The germline gives CDR1 DFQATT, CDR2 SNEGSKA (reference sequence). This CDR3 spans 14 amino acids. The CDR3, as DNA: TGCAGTGCCAGAGGGGAGAGTTTTCCCTACGAGCAGTACTTC. This translates into CSARGESFPYEQYF.

This clonotype was recorded many times. The V gene is TRBV5-1, the J gene TRBJ1-1; D remains ambiguous. Germline V lookup: CDR1 SGHRS, CDR2 YFSETQ. With 4 bases removed from V and 1 base from J, the gap between germline ends came to 17 bases. This CDR3 is 16 amino acids long. This CDR3 is CASSPERGRGNTEAFF. CDR3 coding DNA: TGCGCCAGCAGCCCTGAACGGGGAAGAGGGAACACTGAAGCTTTCTTT.

The CDR3 is CASSLIRQFVGYTF. CDR3 nucleotides: TGTGCCAGCAGTTTAATCCGTCAGTTCGTGGGCTACACCTTC. The V gene is TRBV28, the J gene TRBJ1-2; D remains ambiguous. Deletions cut 2 bases from V and 8 bases from J, with 15 bases between. The CDR3 spans 14 residues. Per germline, CDR1 MDHEN and CDR2 SYDVKM.

This clonotype occurred a few times. This chain connects TRBV5-6 to TRBJ1-6; D remains ambiguous. Germline loops: CDR1 SGHDT, CDR2 YYEEEE. The CDR3 sequence is 16 residues long. Trimming stripped 6 bases from V and 1 base from J, with 14 bases between. In nucleotides, the CDR3 is TGTGCCAGCACCCGGGAGAGGTTATCCTATAATTCACCCCTCCACTTT. This sequence encodes CASTRERLSYNSPLHF. Full variable domain (missing parts from reference TRBV5-6 and TRBJ1-6): DAGVTQSPTHLIKTRGQQVTLRCSPKSGHDTVSWYQQALGQGPQFIFQYYEEEERQRGNFPDRFSGHQFPNYSSELNVNALLLGDSALYLCASTRERLSYNSPLHFGNGTRLTVT.

CDR3 DNA sequence: TGTGCCAGCAGCCCAGAGAGGACTGAAGCTTTCTTT. It codes for CASSPERTEAFF. The J gene is TRBJ1-1, the V gene TRBV5-5; D unresolved. V lost 4 bases and J 5 bases, leaving 9 bases between the germline ends. The CDR3 has 12 residues. Germline loops: CDR1 SGHKS, CDR2 YYEKEE (reference sequence).

V gene TRBV7-2 combines with J gene TRBJ1-6; possibly TRBD1 for D (5 bases). The CDR3 has 16 amino acids. V was clipped by 2 bases and J by 3 bases, with 11 bases between them. Germline assignment: CDR1 SGHTA and CDR2 FQGNSA. The CDR3 spells CASSLFSGGYNSPLHF. The CDR3 nucleotides are TGTGCCAGCAGCTTATTTTCCGGGGGCTATAATTCACCCCTCCACTTT.

This chain links TRBV28 with TRBJ1-6, with 9 bases fitting TRBD1. Germline-derived CDR1 and CDR2 are MDHEN and SYDVKM. The CDR3 is made up of 15 amino acids. J gave up 8 bases and V 6 bases, and 8 bases lay outside the gene matches. CDR3 nucleotides: TGTGCCAGCAGCCGACCGGGACAGGGTTATTCACCCCTCCACTTT. This gives the protein CASSRPGQGYSPLHF. Together with reference TRBV28 and TRBJ1-6, the CDR3 gives the full variable domain: DVKVTQSSRYLVKRTGEKVFLECVQDMDHENMFWYRQDPGLGLRLIYFSYDVKMKEKGDIPEGYSVSREKKERFSLILESASTNQTSMYLCASSRPGQGYSPLHFGNGTRLTVT.

Only a few counts were recorded for this clonotype. The V and J genes are TRBV20-1 and TRBJ1-1, with D uncertain. This CDR3 is built from 13 residues. Per germline, CDR1 DFQATT and CDR2 SNEGSKA (reference sequence). The V end lost 2 bases, the J end lost 0 bases, and 7 bases lay between the germline ends. The CDR3 DNA follows: TGCAGTGCTAGAACATCACTGAACACTGAAGCTTTCTTT. Translating it yields CSARTSLNTEAFF.

J is TRBJ1-1 and V is TRBV14; no clear D. The germline V gene has CDR1 SGHDN and CDR2 FVKESK. V lost 1 base and J 8 bases, leaving 14 bases between the germline ends. CDR3 length equals 14 residues. The CDR3 region has the DNA TGTGCCAGCAGCCAAGGCCCGTTGTTCCGGGAAGCTTTCTTT. Protein: CASSQGPLFREAFF.

A few counts support this clonotype. V usage is TRBV5-5 and J usage is TRBJ2-3; D call uncertain. Trimming shortened V by 2 bases and J by 2 bases, and 9 bases separated the two germline ends. Germline values: CDR1 SGHKS, CDR2 YYEKEE (reference sequence). CDR3 length: 14 amino acids. CDR3 region: CASSLGADTDTQYF. For the CDR3, the DNA is TGTGCCAGCAGCTTAGGTGCAGACACAGATACGCAGTATTTT.

This clonotype showed up just a few times. The V gene is TRBV20-1, the J gene TRBJ2-3, with 10 bases aligning to TRBD2. The CDR3 runs 17 residues. The junction had 12 bases not matched to a gene; V was cut back by 3 bases and J by 3 bases. Germline values: CDR1 DFQATT, CDR2 SNEGSKA (reference sequence). CDR3 protein: CSASRIKRGGWTDTQYF. The CDR3 region has the DNA TGCAGTGCTAGCCGGATAAAGCGGGGGGGTTGGACAGATACGCAGTATTTT.

The CDR3 bases are TGTGCCAGCAGTTACTCGACATGGGCTGAAGCTTTCTTT. It is translated as CASSYSTWAEAFF. V gene TRBV6-6 combines with J gene TRBJ1-1, with D uncertain. This CDR3 spans 13 amino acids. The V end was cut by 0 bases, the J end by 6 bases, with 8 bases between. Germline V gene sequence: CDR1 MNHNY, CDR2 SVGAGI (reference sequence).

This clonotype was seen a handful of times. The rearrangement uses TRBV6-2 or TRBV6-3 and TRBJ1-2; a possible D gene is TRBD1 (5 bases). CDR1 is MNHEY, CDR2 SVGEGT, per germline. Trimming cost V 1 base and J 2 bases, with 5 bases left between them. The CDR3 is 13 amino acids. CDR3 amino acids: CASSYWGNYGYTF. The CDR3 DNA reads as TGTGCCAGCAGTTACTGGGGGAACTATGGCTACACCTTC.

This clonotype has a count of ten or more. This chain joins TRBV5-1 and TRBJ2-3; 9 nucleotides align to TRBD1. Germline V CDR1 and CDR2: SGHRS, YFSETQ. The CDR3 is made up of 16 amino acids. V lost 5 bases and J lost 3; bases outside the gene matches: 10. The CDR3 DNA sequence: TGCGCCAGCAGACCCCGGACAGGGGAGGCAACAGATACGCAGTATTTT. Translated: CASRPRTGEATDTQYF.

This clonotype was counted between two and nine times. This rearrangement joins TRBV4-3 to TRBJ1-4; 8 positions match TRBD1. V lost 0 bases to trimming and J lost 3 bases; unmatched junction nucleotides: 3. Germline-derived CDR1 and CDR2 are LGHNA and YSLEER. CDR3 length equals 16 residues. The chain's CDR3 is CASSQDGGQANEKLFF. The CDR3 bases are TGCGCCAGCAGCCAAGATGGGGGACAGGCTAATGAAAAACTGTTTTTT.

J is TRBJ1-1 and V is TRBV9; 8 nucleotides align to TRBD1. The germline V gene has CDR1 SGDLS and CDR2 YYNGEE. This CDR3 has 16 residues. After removal of 0 bases from V and 3 bases from J, the junction contained 7 bases not matched to a gene. The CDR3 sequence: CASSVDPGGRYTEAFF. The CDR3, as DNA: TGTGCCAGCAGCGTAGATCCAGGGGGCAGGTACACTGAAGCTTTCTTT. The full variable domain, in which reference TRBV9 and TRBJ1-1 provide the parts outside the CDR3, is DSGVTQTPKHLITATGQRVTLRCSPRSGDLSVYWYQQSLDQGLQFLIQYYNGEERAKGNILERFSAQQFPDLHSELNLSSLELGDSALYFCASSVDPGGRYTEAFFGQGTRLTVV.